This passage covers 22 T cell receptor beta chains from one sample sequenced in a study of HIV-infected patients and healthy controls. The repertoire came from unfractionated whole blood and reflected all unsorted peripheral T cells. Reverse transcription used approximately 500 ng RNA and constant-region primers for alpha and beta. Alpha and beta chain libraries were made separately by chain-specific third strand synthesis with multiplexing indices. TCRdb redid the calling of the 5' RACE reads with MiXCR, one entry per CDR3 protein. The sample consists of approximately 11,000 distinct CDR3 sequences, more than 9% of them appearing once. Here the sequenced sample was blood, taken before antiretroviral therapy. These receptor sequences come from an adult with HIV infection.

This clonotype has ten or more counts. The rearrangement links TRBV7-9 to TRBJ1-4; the D is unclear. Between the trimmed V and J ends, which lost 3 bases and 0 bases, there was a span of 8 bases. CDR3 length equals 15 residues. Germline V lookup: CDR1 SEHNR, CDR2 FQNEAQ (reference sequence). The CDR3 nucleotides are TGTGCCAGCAGCTTTTCCCGGCCAACTAATGAAAAACTGTTTTTT. Its protein is CASSFSRPTNEKLFF.

By share of the sample, this clonotype is medium-sized (0.01 to 0.1%). The V and J genes are TRBV24-1 and TRBJ2-1, with 8 bases aligning to TRBD1. Germline V gives CDR1 KGHDR, CDR2 SFDVKD. Trimming cost V 7 bases and J 1 base; bases outside gene matches: 2. The CDR3 loop spans 14 amino acids. The CDR3 sequence is CATRGTGSYNEQFF. The CDR3 DNA follows: TGTGCCACCAGGGGGACAGGATCCTACAATGAGCAGTTCTTC.

This clonotype occurred many times. The rearrangement uses TRBV7-3 and TRBJ2-1; unclear D gene. This CDR3 comprises 17 residues. V was pared by 0 bases and J by 0 bases, with 12 bases between. Germline V lookup: CDR1 SGHTA, CDR2 FQGTGA. In nucleotides, the CDR3 is TGTGCCAGCAGCTTAACGGTGGGCGCGAGCTCCTACAATGAGCAGTTCTTC. Amino acids: CASSLTVGASSYNEQFF.

This clonotype is medium-sized in the sample. The chain recombines TRBV9 with TRBJ2-1, with 10 bases lining up with TRBD1. CDR3 length equals 15 residues. Losses at the gene ends were 5 bases for V and 7 bases for J; bases not matched to a gene: 9. The germline V gene has CDR1 SGDLS and CDR2 YYNGEE. CDR3 sequence: CASSTQGQGFNEQFF. The CDR3 DNA is TGTGCCAGCAGTACACAGGGACAGGGGTTTAATGAGCAGTTCTTC.

The V and J genes are TRBV28 and TRBJ2-3; D may be TRBD1 (5 bases). V lost 3 bases and J 6 bases, leaving 16 bases between the germline ends. The CDR3 extends over 15 amino acids. Germline CDR1 is MDHEN and CDR2 is SYDVKM. CDR3 DNA: TGTGCCAGCAGTTTTCCGACAGCTCAGGCGGATACGCAGTATTTT. Protein product: CASSFPTAQADTQYF.

V is TRBV29-1 and J is TRBJ2-5; TRBD1 or TRBD2 may be the D gene (5 bases each). The CDR3 covers 13 residues. Germline lookup yields CDR1 SQVTM and CDR2 ANQGSEA. Deletions cut 2 bases from V and 3 bases from J, with 10 bases between. Here the CDR3 reads CSVEKLGEETQYF. The CDR3 DNA reads TGCAGCGTTGAAAAATTGGGGGAAGAGACCCAGTACTTC.

The chain recombines TRBV29-1 with TRBJ1-2; maybe TRBD1 (5 bases). Germline lookup yields CDR1 SQVTM and CDR2 ANQGSEA. CDR3 length equals 14 residues. Trimming took off 2 bases at V and 0 bases at J, with 10 bases between the two ends. The CDR3 here is CSVELDRANYGYTF. The CDR3 region has the DNA TGCAGCGTTGAACTTGACAGAGCTAACTATGGCTACACCTTC.

This clonotype showed up many times. The chain links TRBV7-6 to TRBJ1-1, with TRBD1 identical over 8 bases. Trimming removed 4 bases from V and 3 bases from J; junction bases left unmatched: 7. The CDR3 runs to 15 residues. Germline values: CDR1 SGHVS, CDR2 FNYEAQ. The CDR3 DNA reads TGTGCCAGCAGCTCTGTCTCGGACAGGGACACTGAAGCTTTCTTT. As protein: CASSSVSDRDTEAFF.

Ten or more counts support this clonotype. The chain combines TRBV19 with TRBJ2-2; the match to TRBD2 covers 7 bases. Germline CDR1 reads LNHDA; CDR2 reads SQIVND (reference sequence). V lost 5 bases and J lost 5; bases outside the gene matches: 8. This CDR3 is built from 15 residues. The CDR3 reads CASSPPGGGTGELFF. CDR3 DNA sequence: TGTGCCAGTAGTCCCCCAGGCGGGGGAACCGGGGAGCTGTTTTTT.

At least ten counts were recorded for this clonotype. This chain links TRBV5-5 with TRBJ1-5; D ambiguous. The CDR3 covers 14 residues. From germline, CDR1 is SGHKS and CDR2 YYEKEE (reference sequence). Deletions cut 0 bases from V and 3 bases from J, with 7 bases between. The CDR3, as DNA: TGTGCCAGCAGCTTGGAACAGCACAATCAGCCCCAGCATTTT. Its protein is CASSLEQHNQPQHF.

This clonotype was detected a few times. The V gene is TRBV10-3, the J gene TRBJ1-5; no clear D gene. V lost 3 bases and J lost 0, with 6 bases in between. The germline V gene has CDR1 ENHRY and CDR2 SYGVKD. This CDR3 comprises 14 residues. CDR3 in amino acids: CAISDQYSNQPQHF. CDR3 DNA sequence: TGTGCCATCAGTGACCAGTATAGCAATCAGCCCCAGCATTTT.

This clonotype was recorded at least ten times. The chain carries TRBV20-1 and TRBJ2-3, with 7 bases identical to TRBD1. Germline V gives CDR1 DFQATT, CDR2 SNEGSKA (reference sequence). The CDR3 runs 15 residues. V shed 0 bases and J 0 bases; nucleotides not matched to a gene: 3. CDR3 nucleotide sequence: TGCAGTGCTAGAGAAGGGACAGCTAGCACAGATACGCAGTATTTT. This codes for CSAREGTASTDTQYF.

The V and J genes are TRBV28 and TRBJ2-5, with D possibly matching TRBD1 (6 bases). V was trimmed by 6 bases and J by 5 bases, leaving 19 bases between them. The V gene's germline CDR1 is MDHEN and CDR2 SYDVKM. This CDR3 is built from 15 residues. The CDR3: CASSLYRTARETQYF. The CDR3 DNA reads as TGTGCCAGCAGCCTCTACCGGACAGCGAGGGAGACCCAGTACTTC.

Relative to its sample, this clonotype is medium-sized. The CDR3 DNA reads as TGTGCCAGCAGCTTGGATGGTAGCGACACAGATACGCAGTATTTT. Encoded protein: CASSLDGSDTDTQYF. The chain recombines TRBV7-9 with TRBJ2-3; D is possibly TRBD2 (5 bases). Germline CDR1 SEHNR, CDR2 FQNEAQ (reference sequence). The CDR3 contains 15 residues. Trimming cost V 3 bases and J 2 bases, with 12 bases left between them.

This clonotype was detected ten times or more. The chain links TRBV12-3 or TRBV12-4 to TRBJ2-1; D unresolved. Trimming shortened V by 5 bases and J by 9 bases, and 11 bases separated the two germline ends. This CDR3 region has 12 residues. CDR3 sequence: CASSPLGLEQFF. CDR3 bases: TGTGCCAGCAGTCCCCTTGGTCTTGAGCAGTTCTTC.

At least ten counts were recorded for this clonotype. The chain employs TRBV12-3 or TRBV12-4 and TRBJ2-1; D gene ambiguous. V was clipped by 7 bases and J by 5 bases, with 12 bases between them. This CDR3 is 13 amino acids long. The CDR3 DNA reads as TGTGCCAGCATTATGACTGGAAACAATGAGCAGTTCTTC. Protein sequence: CASIMTGNNEQFF.

This clonotype has ten or more counts. This chain links TRBV4-1 with TRBJ2-1; D not certain. The CDR3 length is 11 residues. Trimming shortened V by 3 bases and J by 9 bases, and 6 bases separated the two germline ends. CDR1 MGHRA and CDR2 YSYEKL come from the germline V gene. CDR3 amino acids: CASSQGAEQFF. DNA of the CDR3: TGCGCCAGCAGCCAGGGTGCTGAGCAGTTCTTC.

This clonotype has at least ten counts. This chain joins TRBV20-1 and TRBJ1-1; D possibly corresponds to TRBD1 (5 bases). Germline CDR1 is DFQATT and CDR2 is SNEGSKA (reference sequence). This CDR3 is 13 amino acids long. V lost 3 bases and J lost 3, with 11 bases in between. The CDR3 region is CSARGERDTEAFF. In nucleotides, the CDR3 is TGCAGTGCTAGGGGGGAGCGCGACACTGAAGCTTTCTTT.

A word on this clonotype: Possible read error: a much larger clone is one base away. V usage is TRBV6-5 and J usage is TRBJ2-5; D may correspond to TRBD1 or TRBD2 (6 bases each). CDR1 and CDR2 (germline): MNHEY, SVGAGI. The CDR3 runs 15 residues. The CDR3 coding sequence is TGTGCCAGCAGTTACTCAGCCGGGGGACAAGGGACCCAGTACTTC. As protein: CASSYSAGGQGTQYF.

This clonotype counts as medium-sized. The chain combines TRBV7-2 with TRBJ2-2; D ambiguous. The CDR3 loop spans 13 amino acids. V was pared by 5 bases and J by 7 bases, with 11 bases between. In germline, CDR1 is SGHTA, CDR2 FQGNSA. The CDR3 DNA reads TGTGCCAGCAGCGTCGGACGGAGCGGGGAGCTGTTTTTT. Protein product: CASSVGRSGELFF.

This clonotype has a count of ten or more. This chain joins TRBV19 and TRBJ1-5; D is unresolved. With 3 bases removed from V and 4 bases from J, the gap between germline ends came to 7 bases. The CDR3 totals 13 residues. Germline CDR1 LNHDA, CDR2 SQIVND (reference sequence). CDR3: CASSISGNQPQHF. CDR3 DNA sequence: TGTGCCAGTAGTATTTCAGGAAATCAGCCCCAGCATTTT.

In its sample, this clonotype is medium-sized. This chain connects TRBV7-6 to TRBJ2-7; D is unclear. Looked up from germline, CDR1 is SGHVS and CDR2 is FNYEAQ. Trimming pared 0 bases from V and 2 bases from J, leaving 8 bases between. The CDR3 covers 14 residues. CDR3 residues: CASSLAPGPYEQYF. For the CDR3, the DNA is TGTGCCAGCAGCTTAGCGCCAGGACCCTACGAGCAGTACTTC. The variable domain in full, completed from reference TRBV7-6 and TRBJ2-7, reads GAGVSQSPRYKVTKRGQDVALRCDPISGHVSLYWYRQALGQGPEFLTYFNYEAQQDKSGLPNDRFSAERPEGSISTLTIQRTEQRDSAMYRCASSLAPGPYEQYFGPGTRLTVT.